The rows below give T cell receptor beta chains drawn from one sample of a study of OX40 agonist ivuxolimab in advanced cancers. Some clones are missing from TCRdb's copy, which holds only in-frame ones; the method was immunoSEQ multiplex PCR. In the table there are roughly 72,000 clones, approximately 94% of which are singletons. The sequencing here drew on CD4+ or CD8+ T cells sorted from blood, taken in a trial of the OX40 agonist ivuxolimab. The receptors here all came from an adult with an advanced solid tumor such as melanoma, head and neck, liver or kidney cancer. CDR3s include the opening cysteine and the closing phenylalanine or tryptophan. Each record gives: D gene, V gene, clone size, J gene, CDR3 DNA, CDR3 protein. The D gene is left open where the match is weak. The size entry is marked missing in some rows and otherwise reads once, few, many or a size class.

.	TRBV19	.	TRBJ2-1	TGTGCCAGTAGTATTGCTCGGAGCTCCTACAATGAGCAGTTCTTC	CASSIARSSYNEQFF
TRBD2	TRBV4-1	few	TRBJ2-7	TGCGCCAGCAGCCAGTCCGACCTAGCGGTGCTACCCTACGAGCAGTACTTC	CASSQSDLAVLPYEQYF
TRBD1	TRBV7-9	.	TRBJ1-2	TGTGCCAGCAGCTTTTCGGACAGGGGGCCTAATGGCTACACCTTC	CASSFSDRGPNGYTF
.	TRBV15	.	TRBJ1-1	TGTGCCACCAGCAGAGTACGGGGAATGAACACTGAAGCTTTCTTT	CATSRVRGMNTEAFF
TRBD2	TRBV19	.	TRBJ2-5	TGTGCCAGTAGTATTAAGGGAGGGAGTGTGAAGGGGCAAGAGACCCAGTACTTC	CASSIKGGSVKGQETQYF
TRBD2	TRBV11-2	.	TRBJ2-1	TGTGCCAGCAGCTTATTTCTCCTTTCGGGCGCGGGAGATGAGCAGTTCTTC	CASSLFLLSGAGDEQFF
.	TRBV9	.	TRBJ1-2	TGTGCCAGCAGCGCTAGATCGGATGGCTACACCTTC	CASSARSDGYTF
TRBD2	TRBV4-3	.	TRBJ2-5	TGCGCCAGCAGCCAAGGTCTAGCGGGAGAGTGGATAGGGCGAGAGACCCAGTACTTC	CASSQGLAGEWIGRETQYF
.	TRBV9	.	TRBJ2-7	TGTGCCAGCAGCGTAAGCCCTTATGGCAGGGAAGACTACGAGCAGTACTTC	CASSVSPYGREDYEQYF
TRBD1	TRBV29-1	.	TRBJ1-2	TGCAGCGCACGGACAGGAACCTATGGCTACACCTTC	CSARTGTYGYTF
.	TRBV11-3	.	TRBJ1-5	TGTGCCAGCAGCCCCGAAACGTGGGGGACCGGCAATCAGCCCCAGCATTTT	CASSPETWGTGNQPQHF
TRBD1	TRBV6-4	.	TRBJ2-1	TGTGCCAGCAGTGAAGACAGGGACTCCTACAATGAGCAGTTCTTC	CASSEDRDSYNEQFF
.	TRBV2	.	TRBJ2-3	TGTGCCCTGAGCCGGGCGGGGACAGATACGCAGTATTTT	CALSRAGTDTQYF
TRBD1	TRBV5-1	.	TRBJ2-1	TGCGCCAGCAGCTGGACAGGGTTCGGCAATGAGCAGTTCTTC	CASSWTGFGNEQFF
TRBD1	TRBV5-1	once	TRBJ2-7	TGCGCCAGCAGCTTGCGGGCGTCGGGGACAGAGCTCTACGAGCAGTACTTC	CASSLRASGTELYEQYF
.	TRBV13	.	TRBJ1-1	TGTGCCAGCAGCCCAGGTATTTTGGTAAATCCCCCTTTCTTT	CASSPGILVNPPFF